This TCR beta chain comes out of a study of cytomegalovirus exposure and HLA in healthy donors. The PCR was carried out with 60 Vbeta primers and 13 Jbeta primers. Assay: immunoSEQ multiplex PCR; the TCRdb copy retains only in-frame clones and omits some. This sample yields around 270,000 clones, of which about four fifths are seen a single time; roughly 0.31% belongs to the top ten. The CDR3 length is 15 residues. Germline CDR1 is SGDLS and CDR2 is YYNGEE. Trimming at V came to 3 bases and at J to 4 bases, leaving 5 bases not matched to a gene. Healthy donors of bone marrow made up the group. V is TRBV9 and J is TRBJ1-1, with 11 positions matching TRBD1. The source is a girl aged 2 to 10 in good health and CMV-seronegative. Material: PBMCs. The CDR3 spells CASSAGTGGTTEAFF. The CDR3 DNA is TGTGCCAGCAGCGCCGGGACAGGGGGGACCACTGAAGCTTTCTTT.